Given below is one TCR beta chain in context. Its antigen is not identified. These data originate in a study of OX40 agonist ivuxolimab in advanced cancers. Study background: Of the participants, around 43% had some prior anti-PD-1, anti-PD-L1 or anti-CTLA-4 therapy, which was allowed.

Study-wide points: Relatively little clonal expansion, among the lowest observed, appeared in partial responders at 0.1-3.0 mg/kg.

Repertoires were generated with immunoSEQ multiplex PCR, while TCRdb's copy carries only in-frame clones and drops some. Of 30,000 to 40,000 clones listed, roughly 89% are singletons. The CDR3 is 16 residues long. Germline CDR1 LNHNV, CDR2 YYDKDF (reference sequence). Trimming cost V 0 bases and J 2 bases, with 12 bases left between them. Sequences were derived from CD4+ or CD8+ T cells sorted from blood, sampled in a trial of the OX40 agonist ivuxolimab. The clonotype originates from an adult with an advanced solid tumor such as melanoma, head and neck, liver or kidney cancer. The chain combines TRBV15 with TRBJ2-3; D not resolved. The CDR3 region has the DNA TGTGCCACCAGCAGAGATATGGGCAGACCCACAGATACGCAGTATTTT. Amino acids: CATSRDMGRPTDTQYF. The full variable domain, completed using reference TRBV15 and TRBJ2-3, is DAMVIQNPRYQVTQFGKPVTLSCSQTLNHNVMYWYQQKSSQAPKLLFHYYDKDFNNEADTPDNFQSRRPNTSFCFLDIRSPGLGDTAMYLCATSRDMGRPTDTQYFGPGTRLTVL.